The rows below give T cell receptor beta chains drawn from one sample of a study of blood T cell repertoires in COVID-19. Clones were sequenced by immunoSEQ multiplex PCR, and TCRdb holds only the in-frame ones, with some missing. The sample has about 140,000 clones; more than 70% are singletons. Sequencing used PBMCs or T cells enriched from blood (not recorded which). All receptors derive from a middle-aged man with acute COVID-19. Both conserved end residues are part of each CDR3. The D gene is left open where the match is weak. Expanded clones are given a class, and other clones once, few, many or no size at all.

V gene	D gene	clone size	J gene	CDR3 protein	CDR3 DNA
TRBV7-2	TRBD2	NA	TRBJ2-5	CASSLGLAGAQETQYF	TGTGCCAGCAGCCTGGGACTAGCGGGGGCTCAAGAGACCCAGTACTTC
TRBV5-4	NA	NA	TRBJ2-5	CASSLQVGETQYF	TGTGCCAGCAGCTTGCAGGTGGGAGAGACCCAGTACTTC
TRBV11-2	NA	NA	TRBJ2-3	CASSLRFEDFYTDTQYF	TGTGCCAGCAGCTTACGGTTCGAGGACTTCTACACAGATACGCAGTATTTT
TRBV12-3/TRBV12-4	NA	once	TRBJ2-1	CASSLNGYNEQFF	TGTGCCAGCAGTCTCAACGGGTACAATGAGCAGTTCTTC
TRBV5-5	TRBD1	NA	TRBJ2-3	CASSFGEGAFSDTQYF	TGTGCCAGCAGCTTTGGAGAGGGGGCCTTTTCAGATACGCAGTATTTT
TRBV5-1	TRBD1	once	TRBJ2-3	CASSSAGGASTDTQYF	TGCGCCAGCAGCTCGGCAGGGGGAGCTAGTACAGATACGCAGTATTTT
TRBV4-3	TRBD1	NA	TRBJ2-1	CASSLGQGRDEQFF	TGCGCCAGCAGCCTGGGACAGGGGCGGGATGAGCAGTTCTTC
TRBV2	TRBD1	NA	TRBJ1-1	CASSPGQGRRMNTEAFF	TGTGCCAGCAGCCCGGGACAGGGGCGAAGGATGAACACTGAAGCTTTCTTT
TRBV7-9	TRBD1	NA	TRBJ1-4	CASSFDRDLGEKLFF	TGTGCCAGCAGCTTCGACAGGGACTTGGGAGAAAAACTGTTTTTT
TRBV18	NA	NA	TRBJ2-4	CASSPQSEGGDIQYF	TGTGCCAGCTCACCACAGTCTGAGGGAGGTGACATTCAGTACTTC
TRBV28	NA	few	TRBJ2-2	CASSYHDGANTGELFF	TGTGCCAGCAGTTATCATGACGGAGCGAACACCGGGGAGCTGTTTTTT
TRBV2	TRBD1	NA	TRBJ2-5	CASRGDRGETQYF	TGTGCCAGCAGGGGGGACAGGGGGGAGACCCAGTACTTC
TRBV19	TRBD2	few	TRBJ2-1	CASSKISGRAPDEQFF	TGTGCCAGTAGTAAGATAAGCGGGAGGGCCCCTGATGAGCAGTTCTTC
TRBV29-1	NA	NA	TRBJ1-1	CSVRENTEAFF	TGCAGCGTACGAGAGAACACTGAAGCTTTCTTT
TRBV6-5	NA	NA	TRBJ1-1	CACISSGVSTEAFF	TGTGCCTGCATTAGTTCCGGGGTCAGCACTGAAGCTTTCTTT
TRBV6-2/TRBV6-3	NA	few	TRBJ2-1	CASSYGGYEQFF	TGTGCCAGCAGTTACGGGGGCTATGAGCAGTTCTTC
TRBV5-6	NA	NA	TRBJ2-1	CASSFSAGYNEQFF	TGTGCCAGCAGCTTTTCTGCGGGATACAATGAGCAGTTCTTC
TRBV9	NA	NA	TRBJ2-2	CASSAANGELFF	TGTGCCAGCAGCGCCGCTAACGGGGAGCTGTTTTTT
TRBV5-1	NA	NA	TRBJ1-3	CASSLGPSPGNTIYF	TGCGCCAGCAGCTTGGGTCCTTCCCCTGGAAACACCATATATTTT
TRBV11-2	TRBD2	NA	TRBJ2-1	CASSSDLAGVREQFF	TGTGCCAGCAGCTCAGACCTAGCGGGGGTACGTGAGCAGTTCTTC
TRBV24-1	NA	NA	TRBJ2-1	CATSDQGAGGPYEQFF	TGTGCCACCAGTGATCAGGGGGCGGGAGGGCCCTATGAGCAGTTCTTC
TRBV5-6	TRBD1	once	TRBJ1-1	CASSDPGQGGTEAFF	TGTGCCAGCAGCGACCCGGGACAGGGGGGCACTGAAGCTTTCTTT
TRBV18	TRBD1	NA	TRBJ1-2	CASSPQDRPLGYTF	TGTGCCAGCTCACCTCAGGACAGGCCGCTCGGCTACACCTTC
TRBV28	TRBD2	few	TRBJ2-7	CASSLSLAGGYEQYF	TGTGCCAGCAGTCTCTCCCTAGCGGGGGGTTACGAGCAGTACTTC
TRBV5-1	TRBD1	NA	TRBJ1-1	CASSLARTGANTEAFF	TGCGCCAGCAGCTTGGCCAGGACAGGGGCCAACACTGAAGCTTTCTTT
TRBV11-2	NA	NA	TRBJ2-6	CASSPARDIFFGANVLTF	TGTGCCAGCAGCCCGGCTCGGGACATCTTTTTTGGGGCCAACGTCCTGACTTTC
TRBV6-5	NA	once	TRBJ1-2	CASSYRGYGYTF	TGTGCCAGCAGTTATAGAGGTTATGGCTACACCTTC
TRBV5-6	NA	few	TRBJ1-6	CASSSTDNSPLHF	TGTGCCAGCAGTAGTACAGATAATTCACCCCTCCACTTT
TRBV4-3	TRBD1	NA	TRBJ2-3	CASSQEVGAAGGPDTQYF	TGCGCCAGCAGCCAAGAAGTAGGGGCGGCAGGGGGCCCAGATACGCAGTATTTT
TRBV5-6	NA	NA	TRBJ2-2	CASKGLNTGELFF	TGTGCCAGTAAGGGACTTAACACCGGGGAGCTGTTTTTT
TRBV5-1	TRBD2	NA	TRBJ2-1	CASATSGVDNEQFF	TGCGCCAGCGCGACTAGCGGGGTAGACAATGAGCAGTTCTTC
TRBV28	TRBD1	NA	TRBJ2-7	CASSSGQDYEQYF	TGTGCCAGCAGTTCGGGACAGGACTACGAGCAGTACTTC
TRBV28	NA	NA	TRBJ2-5	CASSFPGETQYF	TGTGCCAGCAGTTTCCCCGGAGAGACCCAGTACTTC
TRBV6-1	TRBD1	NA	TRBJ2-2	CASSEITILADRGNTGELFF	TGTGCCAGCAGTGAAATTACAATCCTGGCCGACAGGGGGAACACCGGGGAGCTGTTTTTT
TRBV28	NA	NA	TRBJ2-2	CASSPRTEDTSRNTGELFF	TGTGCCAGCAGTCCCCGGACCGAGGATACTAGCCGGAACACCGGGGAGCTGTTTTTT
TRBV10-1	NA	NA	TRBJ1-6	CASSEQRLGGNSPLHF	TGCGCCAGCAGCGAACAAAGGCTGGGAGGGAATTCACCCCTCCACTTT
TRBV4-3	NA	NA	TRBJ2-2	CASSQDFRAANTGELFF	TGCGCCAGCAGCCAAGATTTTCGAGCGGCGAACACCGGGGAGCTGTTTTTT
TRBV6-2/TRBV6-3	TRBD1	NA	TRBJ1-4	CASSYPRQGGEKLFF	TGTGCCAGCAGTTACCCTCGACAGGGAGGCGAAAAACTGTTTTTT
TRBV5-1	NA	NA	TRBJ2-3	CASSFSDSGVTDTQYF	TGCGCCAGCAGCTTCTCGGACAGCGGGGTTACAGATACGCAGTATTTT
TRBV30	NA	NA	TRBJ2-7	CAWSDGMTYEQYF	TGTGCCTGGAGTGACGGGATGACCTACGAGCAGTACTTC
TRBV19	NA	once	TRBJ1-5	CASSFRREDENQPQHF	TGTGCCAGTAGTTTCAGGCGGGAGGACGAAAATCAGCCCCAGCATTTT
TRBV4-2	NA	NA	TRBJ1-4	CASSQDLRASNEKLFF	TGTGCCAGCAGCCAAGATCTCAGGGCGTCTAATGAAAAACTGTTTTTT
TRBV27	TRBD2	NA	TRBJ2-1	CASSPTLAGSYNEQFF	TGTGCCAGCAGTCCAACCTTAGCGGGTAGCTACAATGAGCAGTTCTTC
TRBV30	NA	NA	TRBJ1-1	CASRVATEAFF	TGTGCCTCGAGGGTGGCCACTGAAGCTTTCTTT
TRBV2	TRBD1	NA	TRBJ2-2	CASNNMGQENGELFF	TGTGCCAGCAATAATATGGGACAGGAGAACGGGGAGCTGTTTTTT
TRBV27	NA	NA	TRBJ2-1	CASSLAYDYNEQFF	TGTGCCAGCAGTCTAGCTTATGATTACAATGAGCAGTTCTTC
TRBV6-2/TRBV6-3	NA	NA	TRBJ2-1	CASSLASSYNEQFF	TGTGCCAGCAGTCTAGCTAGTTCATACAATGAGCAGTTCTTC
TRBV15	NA	NA	TRBJ1-1	CATSRVRGTGNTEAFF	TGTGCCACCAGCAGAGTTAGGGGCACGGGGAACACTGAAGCTTTCTTT
TRBV9	NA	NA	TRBJ2-2	CASSREPGTNTGELFF	TGTGCCAGCAGCCGCGAACCCGGGACAAACACCGGGGAGCTGTTTTTT
TRBV7-8	NA	NA	TRBJ2-5	CASSLTVRETQYF	TGTGCCAGCAGCTTAACGGTTCGTGAGACCCAGTACTTC
TRBV6-2/TRBV6-3	NA	NA	TRBJ1-4	CASSWGSGAVNEKLFF	TGTGCCAGCAGTTGGGGATCGGGAGCCGTTAATGAAAAACTGTTTTTT
TRBV5-1	NA	NA	TRBJ2-7	CATAVDGVSLAEQYF	TGCGCCACCGCAGTTGACGGGGTCTCCTTGGCCGAGCAGTACTTC
TRBV5-1	TRBD1	once	TRBJ1-2	CASSLQGGGQEDGYTF	TGCGCCAGCAGCTTGCAAGGGGGCGGTCAGGAAGATGGCTACACCTTC
TRBV12-3/TRBV12-4	NA	NA	TRBJ1-2	CASRGATVYGYTF	TGTGCCAGCAGGGGAGCCACCGTCTATGGCTACACCTTC